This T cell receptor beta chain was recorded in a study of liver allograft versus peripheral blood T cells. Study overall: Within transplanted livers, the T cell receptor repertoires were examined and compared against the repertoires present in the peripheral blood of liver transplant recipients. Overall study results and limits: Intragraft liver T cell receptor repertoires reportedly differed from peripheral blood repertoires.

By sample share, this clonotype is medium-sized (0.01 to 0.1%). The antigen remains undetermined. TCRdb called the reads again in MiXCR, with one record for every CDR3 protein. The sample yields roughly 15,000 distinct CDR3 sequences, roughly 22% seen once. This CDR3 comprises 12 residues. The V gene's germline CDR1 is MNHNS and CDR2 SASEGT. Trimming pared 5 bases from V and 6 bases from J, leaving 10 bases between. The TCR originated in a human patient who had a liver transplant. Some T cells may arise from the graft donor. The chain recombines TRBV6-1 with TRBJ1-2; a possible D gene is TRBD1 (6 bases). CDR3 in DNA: TGTGCCAGCAGTTGGCCAGGGGATGGCTACACCTTC. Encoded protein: CASSWPGDGYTF.